The 27 T cell receptor beta chains below all came from one sample that was sequenced in a study of cytomegalovirus exposure and HLA in healthy donors. Using immunoSEQ multiplex PCR, the repertoire was profiled, and TCRdb retains in-frame clones only, with some absent. Among 250,000 to 300,000 clones, 80% to 90% were seen once, and the ten largest hold 1%. Sequencing was done on a sample of PBMCs. Source of these receptors: a young woman in good health and CMV-seronegative.

The V call is TRBV7-8, the J call TRBJ1-2, with D tentatively TRBD1 (5 bases). This CDR3 spans 15 amino acids. V was shortened by 0 bases and J by 3 bases, with 11 bases between the two germline ends. Germline-derived CDR1 and CDR2 are SGHVS and FQNEAQ. The CDR3 loop is CASSLAGKQDYGYTF. The CDR3 DNA follows: TGTGCCAGCAGCTTAGCAGGGAAACAGGACTATGGCTACACCTTC.

CDR3 loop: CASTLAADTQYF. The CDR3 bases are TGTGCCAGCACGCTAGCGGCAGATACGCAGTATTTT. V gene TRBV6-1 combines with J gene TRBJ2-3; 7 bases map to TRBD2. The CDR3 consists of 12 residues. V trimming: 7 bases; J trimming: 4 bases; junction bases outside the gene matches: 2. Looked up from germline, CDR1 is MNHNS and CDR2 is SASEGT.

Only one count was recorded for this clone. This chain connects TRBV7-9 to TRBJ2-7; D unresolved. This CDR3 comprises 17 residues. V shed 4 bases and J shed 0 bases, with 19 bases lying between them. CDR1 and CDR2 from the germline V gene are SEHNR and FQNEAQ (reference sequence). CDR3 sequence (DNA): TGTGCCAGCAGCTCGCGGATTTTCAAGGTTAACTCCTACGAGCAGTACTTC. It codes for CASSSRIFKVNSYEQYF.

The J gene is TRBJ2-3, the V gene TRBV27, with D perhaps matching TRBD2 (6 bases). From germline, CDR1 is MNHEY and CDR2 SMNVEV (reference sequence). This CDR3 contains 13 residues. Trimming took off 4 bases at V and 2 bases at J, with 7 bases between the two ends. CDR3 loop: CASSSGVTDTQYF. DNA of the CDR3: TGTGCCAGCAGTTCGGGGGTCACAGATACGCAGTATTTT.

V is TRBV6-1 and J is TRBJ1-2; 8 positions match TRBD1. The CDR3 covers 13 residues. J gave up 8 bases and V 6 bases, and 8 bases lay outside the gene matches. Germline V gives CDR1 MNHNS, CDR2 SASEGT. The CDR3 reads CASRAGGAKGYTF. CDR3 DNA sequence: TGTGCCAGCAGGGCAGGGGGCGCGAAAGGCTACACCTTC.

The gene calls are TRBV18 and TRBJ1-5; no reliable D call. This CDR3 region has 15 residues. Germline CDR1 KGHSH, CDR2 LQKENI. Trimming left V 4 bases short and J 3 bases short, with 13 bases between. Here the CDR3 DNA reads TGTGCCAGCTCACTTGGGCCTCCCCCCAATCAGCCCCAGCATTTT. Protein product: CASSLGPPPNQPQHF.

V and J are TRBV30 and TRBJ1-5; D call uncertain. CDR3 size: 12 residues. Per germline, CDR1 GTSNPN and CDR2 SVGIG (reference sequence). V shed 1 base and J shed 6 bases, with 7 bases lying between them. The CDR3 loop reads CAWSGSGQPQHF. In nucleotides, the CDR3 is TGTGCCTGGAGTGGGAGTGGTCAGCCCCAGCATTTT.

The J gene is TRBJ2-7, the V gene TRBV7-6; no clear D. Trimming cost V 5 bases and J 3 bases, with 5 bases left between them. Germline loops: CDR1 SGHVS, CDR2 FNYEAQ. The CDR3 has 11 amino acids. This chain's CDR3 is CASSVYYEQYF. The CDR3 nucleotides are TGTGCCAGCAGCGTCTACTACGAGCAGTACTTC.

The chain has TRBV6-1 and TRBJ2-1; 12 bases are shared with TRBD2. The CDR3 sequence is 16 residues long. V gave up 4 bases and J gave up 5 bases; unmatched junction bases: 6. Germline V gene sequence: CDR1 MNHNS, CDR2 SASEGT. The CDR3 loop reads CASSGRLAGEDNEQFF. CDR3 DNA sequence: TGTGCCAGCAGTGGCCGACTAGCGGGAGAAGACAATGAGCAGTTCTTC.

The chain is built from TRBV6-1 and TRBJ2-7; TRBD1 might be the D (6 bases). Germline V gene lookup returns CDR1 MNHNS and CDR2 SASEGT. The germline V and J ends were trimmed by 4 bases and 0 bases, with 13 bases remaining between them. The CDR3 is 15 residues long. CDR3 sequence reads: CASSGGQTASYEQYF. The CDR3 coding sequence is TGTGCCAGCAGTGGAGGACAGACAGCCTCCTACGAGCAGTACTTC.

The V gene is TRBV14, the J gene TRBJ2-6; the D gene is possibly TRBD1 (5 bases). V was pared by 4 bases and J by 0 bases, with 10 bases between. The CDR3 runs 16 residues. CDR1 and CDR2 from the germline V gene are SGHDN and FVKESK. DNA for the CDR3: TGTGCCAGCAGCCCCGACAGAAGCTCTGGGGCCAACGTCCTGACTTTC. It specifies CASSPDRSSGANVLTF.

V gene TRBV6-5 combines with J gene TRBJ2-7; the D is unclear. V lost 0 bases and J lost 4, with 13 bases in between. In germline, CDR1 is MNHEY, CDR2 SVGAGI. This CDR3 region has 15 residues. The CDR3 loop is CASSYSGSNNYEQYF. DNA for the CDR3: TGTGCCAGCAGTTACTCGGGCTCGAATAATTACGAGCAGTACTTC.

V usage is TRBV9 and J usage is TRBJ1-4; D unclear. V lost 2 bases to trimming and J lost 7 bases, with 9 bases between them. CDR1 is SGDLS, CDR2 YYNGEE, per germline. This CDR3 is built from 13 residues. CDR3 loop: CASSVGVGEKLFF. The CDR3 DNA sequence: TGTGCCAGCAGCGTGGGAGTAGGTGAAAAACTGTTTTTT.

In this sample, this clone turned up once. CDR3 nucleotide sequence: TGTGCCAGCTCACCCCCAGGGGTAGCGGGGGTCCACGAGCAGTACTTC. It is translated as CASSPPGVAGVHEQYF. The V and J genes are TRBV18 and TRBJ2-7; 9 nucleotides line up with TRBD2. The CDR3 is 16 residues long. Looked up from germline, CDR1 is KGHSH and CDR2 is LQKENI. The V and J ends lost 3 bases and 5 bases, in that order; junction bases with no gene match: 11.

This clone was observed a single time. This chain links TRBV4-1 with TRBJ2-5; 8 bases map to TRBD2. CDR1 MGHRA and CDR2 YSYEKL come from the germline V gene. Germline trimming cut 3 bases from V and 1 base from J; bases unmatched to any gene: 7. CDR3 length: 16 residues. CDR3 coding DNA: TGCGCCAGCAGCCAGGAAGGCGGGAGGCTCCAAGAGACCCAGTACTTC. Translation gives CASSQEGGRLQETQYF.

The V gene is TRBV9, the J gene TRBJ2-7, with 8 bases fitting TRBD1. The J segment lost 2 bases and the V segment lost 4 bases, leaving 8 bases of the junction unmatched. The CDR3 is 15 residues long. Germline V gives CDR1 SGDLS, CDR2 YYNGEE. CDR3 nucleotides: TGTGCCAGCAGCCCGCGGACAGGGACCCCCTACGAGCAGTACTTC. Amino acid sequence: CASSPRTGTPYEQYF.

The CDR3 sequence: CAISEPAGRAYEQYF. CDR3 DNA: TGTGCCATCAGTGAGCCAGCGGGACGGGCCTACGAGCAGTACTTC. J is TRBJ2-7 and V is TRBV10-3; 7 nucleotides align to TRBD2. V was pared by 2 bases and J by 2 bases, with 6 bases of the junction left unmatched. The CDR3 runs to 15 residues. Per the germline V gene, CDR1 is ENHRY and CDR2 is SYGVKD.

In DNA, the CDR3 is TGTGCCAGCAGCTCCGGTTCCCTCACTGAAGCTTTCTTT. Translation gives CASSSGSLTEAFF. The V call is TRBV11-1, the J call TRBJ1-1; D ambiguous. The CDR3 runs to 13 residues. V gave up 4 bases and J gave up 4 bases, with 10 bases separating them. The germline V gene encodes CDR1 SGHAT and CDR2 FQDESV (reference sequence).

This clone was counted a single time. This sequence joins TRBV2 and TRBJ2-5, with 9 positions matching TRBD1. CDR1 SNHLY and CDR2 FYNNEI come from the germline V gene. V gave up 6 bases and J gave up 2 bases; unmatched junction bases: 1. CDR3 length: 13 residues. CDR3 bases: TGTGCCAGCAGCGGACAGGGGCAAGAGACCCAGTACTTC. Its translation: CASSGQGQETQYF. The whole variable domain, filled in from reference TRBV2 and TRBJ2-5, reads EPEVTQTPSHQVTQMGQEVILRCVPISNHLYFYWYRQILGQKVEFLVSFYNNEISEKSEIFDDQFSVERPDGSNFTLKIRSTKLEDSAMYFCASSGQGQETQYFGPGTRLLVL.

This clone was seen only once. The rearrangement links TRBV2 to TRBJ1-1; D is possibly TRBD1 (6 bases). V lost 3 bases and J lost 4, with 12 bases in between. The CDR3 extends over 14 amino acids. CDR1 SNHLY and CDR2 FYNNEI come from the germline V gene. The CDR3 loop is CASSEWTVRTEAFF. CDR3 DNA: TGTGCCAGCAGTGAGTGGACAGTACGCACTGAAGCTTTCTTT.

V is TRBV30 and J is TRBJ1-1; D uncertain. Germline V gene data show CDR1 as GTSNPN and CDR2 as SVGIG (reference sequence). Trimming took 2 bases from V and 7 from J, leaving 14 bases between them. There are 13 residues in the CDR3. The CDR3 here is CAWSSVESVEAFF. As DNA, the CDR3 is TGTGCCTGGAGTAGTGTCGAATCGGTTGAAGCTTTCTTT.

The J gene is TRBJ2-5, the V gene TRBV27, with 14 bases that match TRBD2. Unmatched junction bases numbered 3, after V lost 5 bases and J lost 4 bases. The CDR3 spans 15 residues. Germline V gene data show CDR1 as MNHEY and CDR2 as SMNVEV (reference sequence). The CDR3 region has the DNA TGTGCCAGCAGTGCCGGGACTAGCGGGAGAGAGACCCAGTACTTC. It is translated as CASSAGTSGRETQYF.

This clone was seen a few times. This chain joins TRBV6-4 and TRBJ1-5; the D is unclear. Trimming removed 7 bases at V and 1 base at J, with 14 bases between. Per germline, CDR1 MRHNA and CDR2 SNTAGT. The CDR3 length is 15 residues. The CDR3 region is CASKQEFQSNQPQHF. The DNA for the CDR3 is TGTGCCAGCAAACAAGAATTCCAGAGCAATCAGCCCCAGCATTTT.

This clone was counted only a few times. An end of the junction does not agree with germline; a read error may underlie this. The chain combines TRBV12-5 with TRBJ2-7; no firm D call. Germline V gene sequence: CDR1 LGHNT, CDR2 FRNRAP. The CDR3 loop spans 12 amino acids. This CDR3 reads CASGVVTYEQYF. CDR3 nucleotides: TGTGCTAGTGGTGTGGTTACCTACGAGCAGTACTTC.

This clone was counted many times. The chain couples TRBV28 to TRBJ2-7; 8 bases fit TRBD2. CDR1 is MDHEN, CDR2 SYDVKM, per germline. V was pared by 6 bases and J by 2 bases, with 9 bases of the junction left unmatched. The CDR3 loop spans 15 amino acids. The CDR3, as DNA: TGTGCCAGCAGCCCGGGGGGGGGTCACACCTACGAGCAGTACTTC. It translates to CASSPGGGHTYEQYF.

V gene TRBV18 combines with J gene TRBJ1-5, with TRBD1 identical over 8 bases. The CDR3 loop spans 16 amino acids. Germline trimming cut 0 bases from V and 9 bases from J; bases unmatched to any gene: 10. Germline V gives CDR1 KGHSH, CDR2 LQKENI. The CDR3 is CASSPPTTGASGPQHF. The DNA of the CDR3 is TGTGCCAGCTCACCACCGACGACAGGGGCCTCGGGGCCCCAGCATTTT.

The chain employs TRBV18 and TRBJ2-7, with D unresolved. The V end was cut by 0 bases, the J end by 0 bases, with 9 bases between. The CDR3 sequence is 15 residues long. The V gene's germline CDR1 is KGHSH and CDR2 LQKENI. Written as DNA, the CDR3 is TGTGCCAGCTCACCACCGGCGCAGGCCTCCTACGAGCAGTACTTC. Translation gives CASSPPAQASYEQYF.